This T cell receptor beta chain was sequenced during a study of response to subunit inactivated influenza vaccine. Study-level results: Authors suggested each seasonal influenza vaccination recruits few new T cells.

This CDR3 spans 14 amino acids. V shed 1 base and J 6 bases; nucleotides not matched to a gene: 9. Per germline, CDR1 DFQATT and CDR2 SNEGSKA (reference sequence). With regard to this clonotype: Its antigen is undetermined.

TCRdb processed the RT-PCR reads anew with MiXCR; each CDR3 protein has one entry. Among around 750,000 distinct CDR3 sequences listed, approximately 21% were seen once. This receptor was obtained from a man aged 45 to 65 who received an inactivated influenza vaccine. The genes are TRBV20-1 and TRBJ2-7, with 7 bases lining up with TRBD2. The sequences come from PBMCs from blood, collected roughly 5 days after vaccination. In DNA form, the CDR3 reads TGCAGTGCTAGAGCCAGGGCGGGGAGGGGCGAGCAGTACTTC. Translating gives CSARARAGRGEQYF.